This T cell receptor (beta chain) emerged from a study of neoadjuvant anti-PD-1 for oral cavity cancer (dated by TCRdb to the early 2020s). Regarding the complete study: Before undergoing curative-intent surgical resection, most patients got three to four biweekly nivolumab doses at 3 mg/kg. A fourth nivolumab dose was given around day 43 to patients without progression, and definitive surgical resection was performed in those patients on days 50-56. The parent correlative cohort had about 11 patients and a response rate of over 25%. Patients with complete response, partial response or stable disease by RECIST 1.1 were defined as responders, whereas patients with progression were defined as non-responders.

What the authors observed across the whole study: After neoadjuvant nivolumab, significantly higher T cell clonality (Gini index) was found within PBMCs in non-responders than in responders. Higher pretreatment blood TCRbeta clonality and lower post-treatment tumor TCRbeta clonality were correlated with higher pretreatment blood Treg/Th17 ratios. The TCR analyses had only a few patients in each response group, and the authors called for validation in larger cohorts.

PBMC libraries used mostly 480 ng of input genomic DNA for deep sequencing, with six replicates per sample. The immunoSEQ hsTCRbeta kit was used to prepare TCRbeta libraries according to the manufacturer's instructions. An Illumina NovaSeq 6000 S4 flow cell was used to sequence the final libraries, which had first been combined to 3 nM. On the study's bioinformatics: The immunoSEQ Analyzer was used for raw data preprocessing and quality control. The analysis was restricted to productive rearrangements, with each unique CDR3 amino acid sequence defining a clonotype. Using the R package tcR, the researchers computed the Gini-Simpson index as their estimate of repertoire clonality. Gini indices were compared with Student's t test, and associations with tumor size change were assessed by Pearson correlation. Sourced from immuneACCESS, this table was stored by TCRdb with only in-frame sequences that have V and J called. A share of the clones is absent; for the studies checked, an unresolved V gene accounts for under half, and the remainder has no known explanation. V, J and clone size reflect that table, while D and trimming were determined from the DNA. This sample is represented by roughly 9,000 clones; roughly three fifths of them were singletons. The ten biggest clones cover less than 4.5% of the sample.

This clone was picked up a small number of times. There is no known antigen for this receptor. Per-base qualities were not stored, and no clone one base away is much larger. From its cysteine to its phenylalanine, the CDR3 spans 13 amino acids. The CDR3 DNA has 39 bases and is translated from base 1. The germline V gene supplies CDR1 SNHLY and CDR2 FYNNEI. Trimming removed 6 bases from V and 2 bases from J; the gene matches leave 4 bases unexplained. In the paper's terms, the time point label means: after neoadjuvant nivolumab, at surgical resection. Patients were newly diagnosed with stage II-IVA oral cavity squamous cell carcinoma and had received no prior systemic or radiation treatment. The cohort consisted of patients with HPV-negative, locally advanced oral cavity squamous cell carcinoma. Peripheral blood mononuclear cells were analyzed directly, without maintenance or expansion in culture. Samples came from a longitudinal correlative study of a single-arm phase II trial of neoadjuvant nivolumab in oral cavity squamous cell carcinoma. Subject-matched pre- and post-treatment PBMCs and tumors from three responders and three non-responders underwent genomic DNA-based TCRbeta sequencing. Peripheral blood mononuclear cells were collected once before nivolumab treatment and again after treatment, at the time of surgery. Genomic DNA was isolated from PBMCs using the Maxwell RSC DNA from Cells kit.

The TCR originated in a person between 40 and 80 years old with oral cavity squamous cell carcinoma. The sequence joins TRBV2 to TRBJ2-7, with 7 junctional bases fitting TRBD1. The specimen comprised PBMCs, sampled after nivolumab (anti-PD-1) treatment. The CDR3 sequence is CASSDRATYEQYF. In nucleotide form, the sequence is TGTGCCAGCAGCGACAGGGCTACCTACGAGCAGTACTTC. Supplemented by the reference TRBV2 and TRBJ2-7 proteins around the CDR3, the complete variable domain is EPEVTQTPSHQVTQMGQEVILRCVPISNHLYFYWYRQILGQKVEFLVSFYNNEISEKSEIFDDQFSVERPDGSNFTLKIRSTKLEDSAMYFCASSDRATYEQYFGPGTRLTVT.